This note documents a single TCR beta chain sequence. Antigen: not known. The CDR3 extends 3 residues past the end of the read, so its final part is completed from the germline J gene. The data were produced by immunoSEQ multiplex PCR, yet TCRdb's version contains in-frame clones alone and is incomplete. The sample totals 25,000 or so clones; its top ten clones hold roughly 9%. This specimen comes from a study of T cells in women clearing cervical HPV infection. Study-wide results and caveats: Cases carried less TRBV6-7 than controls: about 0.1% versus 0.15%.

Germline V gene data show CDR1 as MNHEY and CDR2 as SVGEGT. The CDR3 sequence is 15 residues long. J lost 5 bases, V lost 5 bases, and 7 bases had no gene match. Dot-blot hybridization genotyped cervical HPV amplified with MY09/MY11 PCR. This TCR was sampled from a woman aged 18-69 years with a cervical HPV16 infection that either progressed to CIN3+ or cleared (not recorded which). The material sequenced was blood buffy coat. The chain has TRBV6-2 or TRBV6-3 and TRBJ2-1; 9 bases fit TRBD2. The part of the CDR3 DNA that was read is TGTGCCAGCAGTCGTAGCGGGAGCGGCCACAATGAG. It specifies CASSRSGSGHNE. The whole CDR3 protein reads CASSRSGSGHNEQFF.